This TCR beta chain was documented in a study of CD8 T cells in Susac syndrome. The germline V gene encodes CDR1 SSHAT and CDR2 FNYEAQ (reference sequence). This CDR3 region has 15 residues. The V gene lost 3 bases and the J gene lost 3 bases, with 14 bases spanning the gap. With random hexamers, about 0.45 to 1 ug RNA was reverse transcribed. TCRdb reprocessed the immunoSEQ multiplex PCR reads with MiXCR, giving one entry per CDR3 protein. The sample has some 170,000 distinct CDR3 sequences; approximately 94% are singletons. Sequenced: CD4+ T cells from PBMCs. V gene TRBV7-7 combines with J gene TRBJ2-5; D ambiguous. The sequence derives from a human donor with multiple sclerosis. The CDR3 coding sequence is TGTGCCAGCAGCTTTATGCTAGGGAACGAAGAGACCCAGTACTTC. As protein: CASSFMLGNEETQYF.